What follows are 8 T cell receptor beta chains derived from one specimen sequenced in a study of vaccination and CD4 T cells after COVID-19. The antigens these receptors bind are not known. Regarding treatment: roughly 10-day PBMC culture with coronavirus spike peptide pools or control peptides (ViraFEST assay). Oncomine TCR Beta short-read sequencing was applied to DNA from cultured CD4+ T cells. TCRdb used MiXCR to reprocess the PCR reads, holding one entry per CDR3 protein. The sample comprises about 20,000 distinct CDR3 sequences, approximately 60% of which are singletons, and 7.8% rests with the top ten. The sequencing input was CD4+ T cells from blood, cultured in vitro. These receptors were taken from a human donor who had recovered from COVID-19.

CDR3 in amino acids: CASSDRGRGVETQYF. The CDR3, as DNA: TGTGCCAGTAGTGACAGGGGGCGAGGAGTAGAGACCCAGTACTTC. The genes are TRBV19 and TRBJ2-5; 10 positions agree with TRBD1. V was clipped by 5 bases and J by 4 bases; unmatched bases: 7. The V gene's germline CDR1 is LNHDA and CDR2 SQIVND (reference sequence). This CDR3 has 15 amino acids. The full variable domain, in which reference TRBV19 and TRBJ2-5 provide the parts outside the CDR3, is DGGITQSPKYLFRKEGQNVTLSCEQNLNHDAMYWYRQDPGQGLRLIYYSQIVNDFQKGDIAEGYSVSREKKESFPLTVTSAQKNPTAFYLCASSDRGRGVETQYFGPGTRLLVL.

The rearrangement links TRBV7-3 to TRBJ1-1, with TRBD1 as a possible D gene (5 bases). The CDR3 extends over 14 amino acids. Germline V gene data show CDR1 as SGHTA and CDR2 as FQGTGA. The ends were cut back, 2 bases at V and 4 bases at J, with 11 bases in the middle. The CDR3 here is CASSLQGSRTEAFF. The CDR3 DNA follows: TGTGCCAGCAGCTTACAGGGTTCACGCACTGAAGCTTTCTTT.

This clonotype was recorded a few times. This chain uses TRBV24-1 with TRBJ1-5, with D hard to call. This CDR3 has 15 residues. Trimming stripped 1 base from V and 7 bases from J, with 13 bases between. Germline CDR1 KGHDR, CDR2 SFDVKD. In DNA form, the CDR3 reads TGTGCCACCAGTGATTTTGCACACCGAGGCCAGCCCCAGCATTTT. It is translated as CATSDFAHRGQPQHF.

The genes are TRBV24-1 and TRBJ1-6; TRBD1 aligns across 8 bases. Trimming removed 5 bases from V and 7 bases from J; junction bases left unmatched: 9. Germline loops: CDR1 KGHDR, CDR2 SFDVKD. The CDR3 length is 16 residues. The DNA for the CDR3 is TGTGCCACCAGTGCCCCGCACCGGACAGGGAATTCACCCCTCCACTTT. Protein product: CATSAPHRTGNSPLHF.

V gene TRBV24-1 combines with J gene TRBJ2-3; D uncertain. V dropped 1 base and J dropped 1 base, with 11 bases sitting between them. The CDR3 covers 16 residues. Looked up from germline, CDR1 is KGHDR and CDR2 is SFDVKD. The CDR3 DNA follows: TGTGCCACCAGTGATTTTATGGGGATGGGCACAGATACGCAGTATTTT. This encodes CATSDFMGMGTDTQYF.

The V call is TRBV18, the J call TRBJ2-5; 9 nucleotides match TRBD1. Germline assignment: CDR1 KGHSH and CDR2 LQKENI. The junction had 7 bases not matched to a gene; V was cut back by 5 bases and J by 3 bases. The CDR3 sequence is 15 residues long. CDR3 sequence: CASSSRQGGKETQYF. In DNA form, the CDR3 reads TGTGCCAGCTCATCCCGACAGGGGGGCAAAGAGACCCAGTACTTC. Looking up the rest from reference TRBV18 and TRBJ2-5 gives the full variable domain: NAGVMQNPRHLVRRRGQEARLRCSPMKGHSHVYWYRQLPEEGLKFMVYLQKENIIDESGMPKERFSAEFPKEGPSILRIQQVVRGDSAAYFCASSSRQGGKETQYFGPGTRLLVL.

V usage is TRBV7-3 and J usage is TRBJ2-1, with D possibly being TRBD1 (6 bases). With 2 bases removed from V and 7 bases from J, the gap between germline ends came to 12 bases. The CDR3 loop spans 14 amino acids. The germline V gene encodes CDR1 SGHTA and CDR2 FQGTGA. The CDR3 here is CASSLPGAQNEQFF. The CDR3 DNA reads TGTGCCAGCAGCTTACCAGGGGCGCAGAATGAGCAGTTCTTC.

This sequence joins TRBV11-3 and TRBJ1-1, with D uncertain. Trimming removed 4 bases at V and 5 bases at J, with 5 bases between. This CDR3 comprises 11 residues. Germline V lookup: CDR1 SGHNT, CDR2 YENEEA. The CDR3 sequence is CASSSNTEAFF. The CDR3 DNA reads TGTGCCAGCAGCTCCAATACTGAAGCTTTCTTT.